Below, 11 T cell receptor beta chains from the same sample are listed, as sequenced in a study of T cells in Graves' hyperthyroidism and ophthalmopathy (dated by TCRdb to between 2018 and 2021). The method behind the library was multiplex PCR. The data were produced on an Illumina HiSeq 2000. The TCR beta CDR3 regions were amplified from the RNA transcripts. The first round of RT-PCR for the TCR CDR3 was performed with the HTBI primer set and the Qiagen OneStep RT-PCR kit. TCRdb reprocessed the public reads (quality trimming at Q25 with fastp, clone calling with MiXCR) and kept in-frame beta chains. CDR3 protein duplicates are merged, each entry listing the most common genes and DNA. Recorded for this sample are about 380,000 distinct CDR3 sequences; 18% of them occurred a single time. 35% to 50% of the sample goes to the ten largest clones. The sequenced material came from blood. The origin of the receptors is a man between 18 and 29 years old with Graves' ophthalmopathy.

The chain has TRBV6-9 and TRBJ2-3; 7 nucleotides match TRBD1. Germline V gene sequence: CDR1 MNHGY, CDR2 SVAAGI. The CDR3 loop spans 14 amino acids. After removal of 5 bases from V and 2 bases from J, the junction contained 4 bases not matched to a gene. The CDR3 DNA sequence: TGTGCCAGCAGTATCGGGACAGTCACAGATACGCAGTATTTT. It translates to CASSIGTVTDTQYF.

The chain uses TRBV2 and TRBJ2-5; TRBD1 aligns across 8 bases. The V segment lost 3 bases and the J segment 5 bases; nucleotides outside the gene matches: 8. Germline lookup yields CDR1 SNHLY and CDR2 FYNNEI. The CDR3 sequence is 15 residues long. Here the CDR3 reads CASSDRGQAAETQYF. Here the CDR3 DNA reads TGTGCCAGCAGTGACAGGGGGCAGGCGGCGGAGACCCAGTACTTC. Using reference TRBV2 and TRBJ2-5 for the parts outside the CDR3, the full variable domain is EPEVTQTPSHQVTQMGQEVILRCVPISNHLYFYWYRQILGQKVEFLVSFYNNEISEKSEIFDDQFSVERPDGSNFTLKIRSTKLEDSAMYFCASSDRGQAAETQYFGPGTRLLVL.

V and J are TRBV4-1 and TRBJ1-1, with 8 bases lining up with TRBD1. V dropped 4 bases and J dropped 2; count of bases not matched to a gene: 6. The CDR3 consists of 15 residues. Germline CDR1 and CDR2: MGHRA and YSYEKL. CDR3 bases: TGCGCCAGCAGCCGCATGACAGGGGTTAACACTGAAGCTTTCTTT. This encodes CASSRMTGVNTEAFF.

This clonotype was detected many times. CDR3 in amino acids: CASSLRLPGQMSYEQYF. The CDR3 region has the DNA TGTGCCAGCAGTTTACGACTTCCGGGACAGATGTCCTACGAGCAGTACTTC. The chain carries TRBV28 and TRBJ2-7, with 7 bases matching TRBD1. With V trimmed by 2 bases and J by 1 base, 11 bases remained unmatched. Germline-derived CDR1 and CDR2 are MDHEN and SYDVKM. CDR3 size: 17 residues. Drawing the rest from reference TRBV28 and TRBJ2-7, the complete variable domain is DVKVTQSSRYLVKRTGEKVFLECVQDMDHENMFWYRQDPGLGLRLIYFSYDVKMKEKGDIPEGYSVSREKKERFSLILESASTNQTSMYLCASSLRLPGQMSYEQYFGPGTRLTVT.

V and J are TRBV7-2 and TRBJ2-1; TRBD2 agrees at 14 bases. This CDR3 is 18 amino acids long. Germline V gives CDR1 SGHTA, CDR2 FQGNSA. J lost 2 bases, V lost 5 bases, and 8 bases had no gene match. The CDR3 DNA is TGTGCCAGCAGCGAAACCGGGACTAGCGGGGGTACCTACAATGAGCAGTTCTTC. Its protein is CASSETGTSGGTYNEQFF.

This clonotype was recorded a few times. J is TRBJ1-4 and V is TRBV10-3; D might be TRBD1 (5 bases). V was shortened by 4 bases and J by 8 bases, with 11 bases between the two germline ends. Looked up from germline, CDR1 is ENHRY and CDR2 is SYGVKD. The CDR3 consists of 13 residues. The CDR3 sequence: CAISAEGIEKLFF. In DNA, the CDR3 is TGTGCCATCAGTGCAGAGGGGATCGAAAAACTGTTTTTT.

The chain links TRBV5-6 to TRBJ1-1, with 11 bases matching TRBD1. The CDR3 is made up of 17 amino acids. With 4 bases clipped from V and 0 bases from J, the junction kept 8 bases outside the gene matches. Germline V gene lookup returns CDR1 SGHDT and CDR2 YYEEEE. CDR3 in amino acids: CASSTSRDRGMNTEAFF. The CDR3 nucleotides are TGTGCCAGCAGCACCTCTCGGGACAGGGGGATGAACACTGAAGCTTTCTTT.

This clonotype showed up many times. The chain has TRBV20-1 and TRBJ1-2; D unresolved. The CDR3 totals 13 residues. Germline V gene lookup returns CDR1 DFQATT and CDR2 SNEGSKA (reference sequence). V lost 2 bases and J lost 5, with 12 bases in between. This chain's CDR3 is CSARSDGEYGYTF. The CDR3 coding sequence is TGCAGTGCTAGATCGGACGGAGAGTATGGCTACACCTTC.

The chain has TRBV14 and TRBJ1-1, with D tentatively TRBD1 (5 bases). Germline assignment: CDR1 SGHDN and CDR2 FVKESK. The V end lost 4 bases, the J end lost 3 bases, and 18 bases lay between the germline ends. The length of the CDR3 is 16 residues. CDR3 loop: CASSLYLGGWDTEAFF. Written as DNA, the CDR3 is TGTGCCAGCAGCCTCTACTTGGGGGGTTGGGACACTGAAGCTTTCTTT.

The chain combines TRBV5-1 with TRBJ2-1, with D uncertain. This CDR3 has 15 amino acids. Germline V CDR1 and CDR2: SGHRS, YFSETQ. Trimming left V 6 bases short and J 0 bases short, with 13 bases between. CDR3 DNA sequence: TGCGCCAGCACGGTTGGCGGTAGCTCCTACAATGAGCAGTTCTTC. Amino acid sequence: CASTVGGSSYNEQFF.

The chain uses TRBV12-3 or TRBV12-4 and TRBJ1-5; 9 positions match TRBD1. This CDR3 has 17 residues. The ends lost 2 bases at V and 0 bases at J; junction bases unmatched: 5. CDR3 sequence: CASSLWTGDNSNQPQHF. The CDR3 coding sequence is TGTGCCAGCAGTTTATGGACAGGGGATAATAGCAATCAGCCCCAGCATTTT.